This entry describes one T cell receptor (beta chain). Looked up from germline, CDR1 is WSHSY and CDR2 is SAAADI. There are 14 residues in the CDR3. With V trimmed by 6 bases and J by 5 bases, 5 bases remained unmatched. These data belong to a study of blood T cell repertoires in COVID-19. Clones were read by immunoSEQ multiplex PCR, and TCRdb kept only the in-frame ones, dropping some. The table shows about 240,000 clones, with 87% occurring only once. Specimen: peripheral blood. The chain couples TRBV10-2 to TRBJ1-4; 8 nucleotides agree with TRBD1. This receptor was identified in a man aged 60-69 years who had recovered from COVID-19. CDR3 bases: TGCGCCAGCAGAGGACAGGGATTGAATGAAAAACTGTTTTTT. Its protein product is CASRGQGLNEKLFF.